This T cell receptor (beta chain) was observed in a study of tumor and adjacent non-tumor tissue in lung cancer. This sample's RNA came from whole unsorted tissue. The normal lung tissue was taken more than 3 cm from the tumor edge. Concerning this clonotype itself: An end of the junction differs from the germline gene, which may be a read error.

Three rounds of nested PCR, following a modified ARM-PCR protocol, produced the TCRbeta library. TCRdb re-analysed the multiplex PCR reads in MiXCR, keeping a single row per CDR3 protein. This sample has about 86,000 distinct CDR3 sequences, with under 80% found just once. The CDR3 consists of 13 residues. CDR1 and CDR2 from the germline V gene are MNHNS and SASEGT. Sequenced: distant non-tumor lung tissue. J is TRBJ2-1 and V is TRBV6-1; D is undetermined. This clonotype was obtained from a woman between 50 and 59 years old with non-small cell lung cancer. The CDR3 DNA is TGTGGCAGCACCCTCCCAGGTGCAAATGAGCAATTCTTC. Translating gives CGSTLPGANEQFF.